This TCR beta chain was observed in a study of shared clonotypes between healthy human individuals. Looking at the study overall: Each donor's CD8 memory used one plate, CD8 naive two, each CD4 subset three.

CD8 cells classed as naive were CD45RO-negative and positively selected for CCR7, excluding terminally differentiated effector memory CD45RA+ cells. The V and J ends lost 1 base and 1 base respectively, with 10 bases between them. The germline gives CDR1 SEHNR, CDR2 FQNEAQ (reference sequence). The CDR3 covers 16 residues. Libraries were prepared by immunoSEQ multiplex PCR; TCRdb keeps only in-frame clonotypes and omits some of them. The profile shows 800,000 to 950,000 clones, about 97% of them singletons. This TCR came from a man aged 25-45 years in good health. Material: naive CD8+ T cells sorted from blood. The chain is built from TRBV7-9 and TRBJ2-2; D is uncertain. Written as DNA, the CDR3 is TGTGCCAGCAGCTTAGTTGGATGGCAGAACACCGGGGAGCTGTTTTTT. It translates to CASSLVGWQNTGELFF. The full variable domain, its missing parts supplied by reference TRBV7-9 and TRBJ2-2, is DTGVSQNPRHKITKRGQNVTFRCDPISEHNRLYWYRQTLGQGPEFLTYFQNEAQLEKSRLLSDRFSAERPKGSFSTLEIQRTEQGDSAMYLCASSLVGWQNTGELFFGEGSRLTVL.